This paragraph covers one TCR beta chain sequence. The record originates from a study of T cell changes during pregnancy in multiple sclerosis. Some clones are missing from TCRdb's copy, which holds only in-frame ones; the method was immunoSEQ multiplex PCR. The sample shows under 85,000 clones, around 94% of them seen only once. Trimming took off 5 bases at V and 0 bases at J, with 9 bases between the two ends. The CDR3 runs 14 residues. The germline CDR1 and CDR2 sequences are SGDLS and YYNGEE. J is TRBJ1-3 and V is TRBV9, with no clear D. The specimen comprised peripheral blood, sampled in the third trimester of pregnancy. The origin of this receptor is a female donor with multiple sclerosis, enrolled in a pregnancy study. The CDR3 nucleotides are TGTGCCAGCAGTCCCGAGGTCTCTGGAAACACCATATATTTT. Its protein is CASSPEVSGNTIYF.